Below are 7 T cell receptor beta chains sequenced from a single sample in a study of blood T cell repertoires in COVID-19. Libraries were prepared by immunoSEQ multiplex PCR; TCRdb keeps only in-frame clonotypes and omits some of them. The sample lists about 330,000 clones, 70% to 90% occurring once. Sequenced material: peripheral blood. These receptors originate from a human donor in a cohort sampled during active COVID-19.

This chain uses TRBV10-3 with TRBJ2-1; 11 bases match TRBD1. V was clipped by 3 bases and J by 4 bases; unmatched bases: 2. This CDR3 has 15 amino acids. CDR1 is ENHRY, CDR2 SYGVKD, per germline. The CDR3 coding sequence is TGTGCCATCAGTGAAGGGACAGGGGGGTACAATGAGCAGTTCTTC. Translating it yields CAISEGTGGYNEQFF.

V and J are TRBV4-2 and TRBJ2-7; 8 bases are shared with TRBD1. The V segment lost 4 bases and the J segment 5 bases; nucleotides outside the gene matches: 7. CDR3 length equals 14 residues. CDR1 and CDR2 from the germline V gene are LGHNA and YNFKEQ. The CDR3 DNA reads as TGTGCCAGCAGCCCGTTTGGACAGGGCGACGAGCAGTACTTC. Translating it yields CASSPFGQGDEQYF.

This chain joins TRBV19 and TRBJ2-2; weak D call: TRBD2 (6 bases). Per germline, CDR1 LNHDA and CDR2 SQIVND (reference sequence). Trimming left V 4 bases short and J 2 bases short, with 14 bases between. CDR3 size: 16 residues. The CDR3, as DNA: TGTGCCAGTAGTACCTTTAGCGGCCCCAACACCGGGGAGCTGTTTTTT. The encoded protein is CASSTFSGPNTGELFF.

The genes are TRBV5-1 and TRBJ1-6, with 7 positions matching TRBD1. Germline CDR1 SGHRS, CDR2 YFSETQ. V dropped 0 bases and J dropped 7; count of bases not matched to a gene: 7. This CDR3 region has 16 residues. The CDR3 DNA reads TGCGCCAGCAGCTTGGCTGCGGGACAGATAAATTCACCCCTCCACTTT. This encodes CASSLAAGQINSPLHF.

A remark on this clone: The junction departs from the called germline gene at one end, perhaps through a read error. This same CDR3 is encoded by further DNA sequences in the sample. For the CDR3, the DNA is TGTGCTAGCAGTTTATCGCCTGGACAGAGCTATGGCTACACCTTC. Residues: CASSLSPGQSYGYTF. The J gene is TRBJ1-2, the V gene TRBV27; tentatively, D is TRBD1 (6 bases). The CDR3 contains 15 residues. Germline lookup yields CDR1 MNHEY and CDR2 SMNVEV (reference sequence).

This clone was detected a few times. The V and J genes are TRBV25-1 and TRBJ1-5, with D tentatively TRBD1 (5 bases). Trimming stripped 1 base from V and 3 bases from J, with 13 bases between. CDR3 length: 16 residues. The V gene's germline CDR1 is MGHDK and CDR2 SYGVNS. The CDR3 spells CASSESENRFNQPQHF. DNA of the CDR3: TGTGCCAGCAGTGAATCCGAGAACAGGTTCAATCAGCCCCAGCATTTT.

This sequence joins TRBV25-1 and TRBJ2-7; the match to TRBD1 covers 8 bases. The CDR3 is made up of 16 amino acids. Trimming removed 2 bases from V and 3 bases from J; junction bases left unmatched: 9. From germline, CDR1 is MGHDK and CDR2 SYGVNS. The chain's CDR3 is CASSETRQGRNYEQYF. CDR3 DNA: TGTGCCAGCAGTGAAACCCGACAGGGGCGAAACTACGAGCAGTACTTC.